This T cell receptor beta chain emerged from a study of T cell repertoires in cytomegalovirus infection. This clonotype was observed a handful of times. TCRdb re-called the reads with MiXCR, one entry per CDR3 protein. Altogether about 740,000 distinct CDR3 sequences are present, about 40% being singletons, with the ten largest covering more than 2.5%. CDR1 is MNHNS and CDR2 is SASEGT in the germline V gene. The V and J ends lost 2 bases and 5 bases respectively, with 7 bases between them. The CDR3 has 12 amino acids. Sequencing was done on a sample of PBMCs. The V call is TRBV6-1, the J call TRBJ2-7; D is unresolved. The TCR comes from a human donor in good health (CMV status not recorded). Some clones in this sample may be carry-over from other donors' samples. CDR3 DNA sequence: TGTGCCAGCAGTGAATTTGTCCACGAGCAGTACTTC. Amino acid sequence: CASSEFVHEQYF.